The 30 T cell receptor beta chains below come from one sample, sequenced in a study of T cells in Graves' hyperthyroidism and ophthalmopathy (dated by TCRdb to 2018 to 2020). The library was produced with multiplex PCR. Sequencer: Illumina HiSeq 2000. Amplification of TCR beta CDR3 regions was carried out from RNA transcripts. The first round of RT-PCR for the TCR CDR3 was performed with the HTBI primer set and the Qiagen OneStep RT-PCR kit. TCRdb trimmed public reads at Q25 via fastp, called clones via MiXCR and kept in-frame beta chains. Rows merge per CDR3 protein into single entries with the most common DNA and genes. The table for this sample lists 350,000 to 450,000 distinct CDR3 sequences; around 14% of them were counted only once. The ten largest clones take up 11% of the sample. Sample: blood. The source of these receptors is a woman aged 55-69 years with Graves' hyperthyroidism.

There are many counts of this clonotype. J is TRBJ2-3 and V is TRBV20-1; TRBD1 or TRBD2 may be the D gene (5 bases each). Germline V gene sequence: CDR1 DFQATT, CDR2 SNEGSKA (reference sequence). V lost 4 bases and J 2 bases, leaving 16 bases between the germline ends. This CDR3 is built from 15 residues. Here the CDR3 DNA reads TGCAGTGCTAACCCCTCCGGGACGAACACAGATACGCAGTATTTT. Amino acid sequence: CSANPSGTNTDTQYF.

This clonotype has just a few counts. The CDR3 nucleotides are TGTGCCAGCAGAAGCGCGCGCGGGCAGTACTTC. It translates to CASRSARGQYF. The rearrangement joins TRBV12-3 or TRBV12-4 to TRBJ2-7, with no clear D. This CDR3 is 11 amino acids long. V was trimmed by 6 bases and J by 9 bases, leaving 12 bases between them.

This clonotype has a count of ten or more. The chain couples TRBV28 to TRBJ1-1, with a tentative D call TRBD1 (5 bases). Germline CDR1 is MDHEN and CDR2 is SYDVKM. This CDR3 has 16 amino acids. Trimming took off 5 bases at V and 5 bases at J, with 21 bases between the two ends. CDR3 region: CASSGLTRGAWTEAFF. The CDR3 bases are TGTGCCAGCAGTGGGTTGACAAGAGGGGCGTGGACTGAAGCTTTCTTT. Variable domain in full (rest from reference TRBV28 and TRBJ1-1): DVKVTQSSRYLVKRTGEKVFLECVQDMDHENMFWYRQDPGLGLRLIYFSYDVKMKEKGDIPEGYSVSREKKERFSLILESASTNQTSMYLCASSGLTRGAWTEAFFGQGTRLTVV.

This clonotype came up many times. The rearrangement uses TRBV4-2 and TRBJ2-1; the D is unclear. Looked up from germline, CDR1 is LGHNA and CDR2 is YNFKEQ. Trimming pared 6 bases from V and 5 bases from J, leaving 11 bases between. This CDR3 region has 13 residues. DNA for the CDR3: TGTGCCAGCAGTTCCGTGGGGAACAATGAGCAGTTCTTC. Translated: CASSSVGNNEQFF.

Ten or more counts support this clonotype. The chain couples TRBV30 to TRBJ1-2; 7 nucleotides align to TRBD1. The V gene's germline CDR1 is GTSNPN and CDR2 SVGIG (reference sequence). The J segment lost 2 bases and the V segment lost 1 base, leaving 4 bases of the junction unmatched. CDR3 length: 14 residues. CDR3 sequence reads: CAWSEGRGNYGYTF. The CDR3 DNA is TGTGCCTGGAGTGAAGGCAGGGGGAACTATGGCTACACCTTC.

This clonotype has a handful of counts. CDR3 DNA sequence: TGTGCCTGGGTTGATAGCGGGAGGGCGTCGTCCTACAATGAGCAGTTCTTC. Its translation is CAWVDSGRASSYNEQFF. V gene TRBV30 combines with J gene TRBJ2-1, with 11 positions matching TRBD2. V was clipped by 5 bases and J by 1 base; unmatched bases: 10. The CDR3 sequence is 17 residues long. Per germline, CDR1 GTSNPN and CDR2 SVGIG (reference sequence). Variable domain in full (rest from reference TRBV30 and TRBJ2-1): SQTIHQWPATLVQPVGSPLSLECTVEGTSNPNLYWYRQAAGRGLQLLFYSVGIGQISSEVPQNLSASRPQDRQFILSSKKLLLSDSGFYLCAWVDSGRASSYNEQFFGPGTRLTVL.

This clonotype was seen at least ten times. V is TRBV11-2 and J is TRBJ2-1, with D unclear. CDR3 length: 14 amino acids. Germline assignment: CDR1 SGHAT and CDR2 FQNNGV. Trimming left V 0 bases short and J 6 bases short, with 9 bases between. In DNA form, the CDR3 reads TGTGCCAGCAGCTTAGATGTTAGTTTCAATGAGCAGTTCTTC. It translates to CASSLDVSFNEQFF.

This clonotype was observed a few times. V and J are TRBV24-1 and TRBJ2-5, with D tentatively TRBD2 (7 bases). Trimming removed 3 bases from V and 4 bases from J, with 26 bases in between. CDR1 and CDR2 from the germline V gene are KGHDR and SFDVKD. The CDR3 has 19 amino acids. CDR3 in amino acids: CATSDPIGGRITIVETQYF. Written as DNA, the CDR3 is TGTGCCACCAGTGATCCTATCGGGGGGCGCATTACGATCGTAGAGACCCAGTACTTC.

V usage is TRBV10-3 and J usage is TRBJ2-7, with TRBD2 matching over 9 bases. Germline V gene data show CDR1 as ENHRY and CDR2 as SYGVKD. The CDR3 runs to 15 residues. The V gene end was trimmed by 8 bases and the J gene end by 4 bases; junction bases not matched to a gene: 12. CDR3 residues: CAIQGVSGSRYEQYF. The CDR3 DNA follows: TGTGCCATCCAGGGGGTTAGCGGGAGTAGGTACGAGCAGTACTTC.

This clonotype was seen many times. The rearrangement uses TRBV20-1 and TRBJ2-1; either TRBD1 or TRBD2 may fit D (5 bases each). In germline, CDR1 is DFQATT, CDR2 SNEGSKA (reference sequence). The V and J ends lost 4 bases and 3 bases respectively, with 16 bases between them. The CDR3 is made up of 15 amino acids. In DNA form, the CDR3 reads TGCAGTGCTACGCATGCCGGGGCGCGCTACAATGAGCAGTTCTTC. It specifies CSATHAGARYNEQFF.

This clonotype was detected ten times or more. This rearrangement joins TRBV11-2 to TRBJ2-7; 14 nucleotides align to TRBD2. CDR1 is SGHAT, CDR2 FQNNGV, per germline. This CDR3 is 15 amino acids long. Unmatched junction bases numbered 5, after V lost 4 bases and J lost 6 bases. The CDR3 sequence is CASSSAGTSGSEQYF. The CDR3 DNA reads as TGTGCCAGCAGCTCCGCCGGGACTAGCGGGAGCGAGCAGTACTTC.

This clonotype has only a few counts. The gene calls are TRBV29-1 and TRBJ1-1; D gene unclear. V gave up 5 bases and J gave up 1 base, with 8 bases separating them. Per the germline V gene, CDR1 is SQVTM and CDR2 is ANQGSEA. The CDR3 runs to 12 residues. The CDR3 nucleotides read TGCAGCGTTTTGACGGAGAACACTGAAGCTTTCTTT. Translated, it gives CSVLTENTEAFF.

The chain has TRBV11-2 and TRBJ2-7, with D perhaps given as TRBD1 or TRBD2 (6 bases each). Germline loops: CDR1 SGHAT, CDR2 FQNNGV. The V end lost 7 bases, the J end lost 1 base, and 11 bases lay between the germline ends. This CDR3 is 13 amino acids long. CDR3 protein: CASKGGESYEQYF. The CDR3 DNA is TGTGCCAGCAAGGGGGGCGAGTCCTACGAGCAGTACTTC.

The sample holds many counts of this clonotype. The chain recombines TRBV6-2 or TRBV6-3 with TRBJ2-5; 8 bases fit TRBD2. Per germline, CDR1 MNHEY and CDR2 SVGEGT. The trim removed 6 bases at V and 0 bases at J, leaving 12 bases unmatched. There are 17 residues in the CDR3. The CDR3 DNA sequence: TGTGCCAGCAGCCCCTGGAGGGGTAGCGGGGACCAAGAGACCCAGTACTTC. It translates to CASSPWRGSGDQETQYF.

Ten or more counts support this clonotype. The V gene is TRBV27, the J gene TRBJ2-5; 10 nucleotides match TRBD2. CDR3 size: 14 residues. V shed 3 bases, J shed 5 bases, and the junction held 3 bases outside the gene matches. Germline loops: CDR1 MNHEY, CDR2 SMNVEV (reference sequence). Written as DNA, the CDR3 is TGTGCCAGCAGTTTTAGCGGGAGGCCGGAGACCCAGTACTTC. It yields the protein CASSFSGRPETQYF.

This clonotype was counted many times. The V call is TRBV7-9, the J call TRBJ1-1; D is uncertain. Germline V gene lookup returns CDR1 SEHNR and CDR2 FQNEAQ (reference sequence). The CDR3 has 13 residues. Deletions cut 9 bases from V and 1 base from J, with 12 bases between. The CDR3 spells CASNKDRNTEAFF. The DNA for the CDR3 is TGTGCCAGTAATAAGGACCGGAACACTGAAGCTTTCTTT.

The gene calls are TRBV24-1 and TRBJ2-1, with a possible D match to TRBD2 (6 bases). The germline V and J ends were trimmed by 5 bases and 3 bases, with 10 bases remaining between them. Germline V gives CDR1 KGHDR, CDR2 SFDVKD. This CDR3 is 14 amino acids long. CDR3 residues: CATSVAGIYNEQFF. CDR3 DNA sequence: TGTGCCACCAGTGTTGCGGGGATCTACAATGAGCAGTTCTTC.

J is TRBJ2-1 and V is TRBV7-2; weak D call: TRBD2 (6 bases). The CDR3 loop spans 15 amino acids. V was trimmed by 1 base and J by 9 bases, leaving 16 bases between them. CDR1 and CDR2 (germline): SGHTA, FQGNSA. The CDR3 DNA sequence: TGTGCCAGCAGCTTAGTTGCTGGGACTTACTCTGAGCAGTTCTTC. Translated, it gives CASSLVAGTYSEQFF.

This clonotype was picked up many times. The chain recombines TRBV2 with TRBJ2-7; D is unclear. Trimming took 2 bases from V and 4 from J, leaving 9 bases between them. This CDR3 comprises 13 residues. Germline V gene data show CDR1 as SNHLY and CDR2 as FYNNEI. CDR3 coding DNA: TGTGCCAGCAGTGAAAGGGCCCAGTACGAGCAGTACTTC. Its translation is CASSERAQYEQYF.

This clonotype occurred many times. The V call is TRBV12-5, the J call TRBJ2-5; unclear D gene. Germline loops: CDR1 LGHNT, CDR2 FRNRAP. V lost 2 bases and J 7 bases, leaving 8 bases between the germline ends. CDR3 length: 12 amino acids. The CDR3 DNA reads TGTGCTAGTGGTTTGCCATCCGGGACCCAGTACTTC. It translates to CASGLPSGTQYF.

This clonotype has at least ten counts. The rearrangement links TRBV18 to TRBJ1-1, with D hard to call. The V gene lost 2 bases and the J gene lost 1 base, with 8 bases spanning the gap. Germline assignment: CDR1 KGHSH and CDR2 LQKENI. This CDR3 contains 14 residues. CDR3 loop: CASSPIRENTEAFF. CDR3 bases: TGTGCCAGCTCACCAATAAGAGAGAACACTGAAGCTTTCTTT.

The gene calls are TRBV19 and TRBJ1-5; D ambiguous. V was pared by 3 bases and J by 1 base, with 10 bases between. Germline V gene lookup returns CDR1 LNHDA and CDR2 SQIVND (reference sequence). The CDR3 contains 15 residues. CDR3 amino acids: CASSMGSRSNQPQHF. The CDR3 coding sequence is TGTGCCAGTAGTATGGGCAGCAGAAGCAATCAGCCCCAGCATTTT.

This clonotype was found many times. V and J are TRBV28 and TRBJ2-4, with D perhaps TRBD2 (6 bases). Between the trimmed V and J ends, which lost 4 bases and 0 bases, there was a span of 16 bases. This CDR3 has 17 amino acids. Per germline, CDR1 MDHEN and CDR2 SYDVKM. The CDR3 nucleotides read TGTGCCAGCAGTTCCCTGCGGGGCCCAATAGCCAAAAACATTCAGTACTTC. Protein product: CASSSLRGPIAKNIQYF.

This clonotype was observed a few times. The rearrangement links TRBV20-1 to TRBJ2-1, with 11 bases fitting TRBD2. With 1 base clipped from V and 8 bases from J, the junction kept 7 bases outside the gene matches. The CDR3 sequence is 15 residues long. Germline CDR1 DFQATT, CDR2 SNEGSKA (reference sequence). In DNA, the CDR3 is TGCAGTGCTAGAGGTTGGCTAGCGGGAGGAGATGAGCAGTTCTTC. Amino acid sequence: CSARGWLAGGDEQFF.

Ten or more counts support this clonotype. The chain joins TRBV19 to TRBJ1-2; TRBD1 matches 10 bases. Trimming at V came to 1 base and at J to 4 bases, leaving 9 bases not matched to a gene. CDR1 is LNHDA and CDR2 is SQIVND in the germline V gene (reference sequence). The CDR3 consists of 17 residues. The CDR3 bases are TGTGCCAGTAGTATAGCGCCTGGCGGGACAGGGGCCTATGGCTACACCTTC. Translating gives CASSIAPGGTGAYGYTF.

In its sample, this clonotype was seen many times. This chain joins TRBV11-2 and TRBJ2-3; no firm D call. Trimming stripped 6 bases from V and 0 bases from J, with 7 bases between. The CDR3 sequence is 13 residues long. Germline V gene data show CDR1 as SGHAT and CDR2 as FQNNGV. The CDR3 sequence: CASRLASTDTQYF. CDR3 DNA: TGTGCCAGCAGGTTGGCTAGCACAGATACGCAGTATTTT.

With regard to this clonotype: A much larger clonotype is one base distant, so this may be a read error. In DNA, the CDR3 is TGTGCCAGCAGTTTTCGGAATCAGCCCCAGTATTTT. It yields the protein CASSFRNQPQYF. The chain links TRBV28 to TRBJ1-5; D ambiguous. Matching the DNA end better, TRBJ2-3 makes the J call doubtful. In germline, CDR1 is MDHEN, CDR2 SYDVKM. The CDR3 extends over 12 amino acids.

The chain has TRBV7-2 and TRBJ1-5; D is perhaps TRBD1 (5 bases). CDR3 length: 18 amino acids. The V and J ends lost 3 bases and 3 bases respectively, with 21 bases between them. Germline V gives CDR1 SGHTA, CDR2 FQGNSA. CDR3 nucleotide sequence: TGTGCCAGCAGCTTGGGGGGTAGGGGAATGGGGGTCAATCAGCCCCAGCATTTT. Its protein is CASSLGGRGMGVNQPQHF.

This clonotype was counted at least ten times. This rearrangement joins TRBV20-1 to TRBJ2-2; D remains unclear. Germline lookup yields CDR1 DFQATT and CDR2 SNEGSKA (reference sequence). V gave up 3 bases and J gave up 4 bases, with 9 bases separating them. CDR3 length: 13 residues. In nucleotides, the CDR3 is TGCAGTGCTAGTAAGAGACGCACCGGGGAGCTGTTTTTT. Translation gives CSASKRRTGELFF.

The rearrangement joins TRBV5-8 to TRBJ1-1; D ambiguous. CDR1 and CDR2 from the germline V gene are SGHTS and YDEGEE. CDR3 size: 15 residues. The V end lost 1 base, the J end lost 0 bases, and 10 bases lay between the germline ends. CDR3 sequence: CASSLFTSLNTEAFF. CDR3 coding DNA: TGTGCCAGCAGCTTGTTTACGTCTTTGAACACTGAAGCTTTCTTT.